This TCR beta chain was identified during a study of radiation and T cells in renal cell carcinoma. About this clone: Its antigen remains unknown.

Method: immunoSEQ multiplex PCR; TCRdb's copy keeps in-frame clones and lacks some. This table has about 150,000 clones, roughly 90% appearing once. Study-wide findings and caveats: From baseline, blood top tumor clonotypes peaked at 2 weeks post-radiation.

Sample time point: blood 2 weeks post-SBRT. Stated treatment: 15 Gy SBRT to primary tumor, nephrectomy 4 weeks later. This clonotype was sampled from a woman between 45 and 60 years old with renal cell carcinoma. The source material was blood, sampled from a patient whose treatment included radiotherapy and nephrectomy.

The CDR3 reads CASSQARSTQYF. The CDR3 bases are TGTGCCAGCAGCCAAGCGCGTAGTACGCAGTATTTT. The rearrangement links TRBV14 to TRBJ2-3, with unresolved D. The ends were cut back, 1 base at V and 8 bases at J, with 7 bases in the middle. Germline CDR1 SGHDN, CDR2 FVKESK. The CDR3 has 12 amino acids. Full variable domain (remainder filled in from reference TRBV14 and TRBJ2-3): EAGVTQFPSHSVIEKGQTVTLRCDPISGHDNLYWYRRVMGKEIKFLLHFVKESKQDESGMPNNRFLAERTGGTYSTLKVQPAELEDSGVYFCASSQARSTQYFGPGTRLTVL.